This T cell receptor beta chain was recorded in a study of graft-versus-host responses after intestinal transplantation. Whole-study context: Recipients were given multivisceral, liver-intestinal, or isolated intestinal transplants.

The CDR3 length is 12 residues. V lost 4 bases to trimming and J lost 6 bases, with 7 bases between them. Germline loops: CDR1 SNHLY, CDR2 FYNNEI. Only in-frame clones appear in the TCRdb table, and some are missing; sequencing was by immunoSEQ multiplex PCR. The table includes some 24,000 clones, 70% to 90% detected once. The rearrangement uses TRBV2 and TRBJ2-1; no firm D call. The sample was PBMCs, taken roughly 450 days after intestinal transplant. The TCR originated in a human patient who received an intestinal transplant, so some T cells may come from the graft donor. The CDR3 DNA reads TGTGCCAGCAGTGTCCCCCTCAATGAGCAGTTCTTC. Residues: CASSVPLNEQFF.